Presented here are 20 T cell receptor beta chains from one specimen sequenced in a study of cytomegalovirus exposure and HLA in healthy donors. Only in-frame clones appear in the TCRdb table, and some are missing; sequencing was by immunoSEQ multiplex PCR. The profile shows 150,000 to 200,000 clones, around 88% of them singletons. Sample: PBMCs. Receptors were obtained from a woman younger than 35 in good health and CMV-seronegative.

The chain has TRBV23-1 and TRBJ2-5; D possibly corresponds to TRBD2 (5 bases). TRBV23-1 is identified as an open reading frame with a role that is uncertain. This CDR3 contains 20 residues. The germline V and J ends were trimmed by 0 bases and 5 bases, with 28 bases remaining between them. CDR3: CASSQSRSGAAVWDWETQYF. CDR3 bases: TGCGCCAGCAGTCAATCGAGGAGCGGTGCAGCGGTATGGGATTGGGAGACCCAGTACTTC.

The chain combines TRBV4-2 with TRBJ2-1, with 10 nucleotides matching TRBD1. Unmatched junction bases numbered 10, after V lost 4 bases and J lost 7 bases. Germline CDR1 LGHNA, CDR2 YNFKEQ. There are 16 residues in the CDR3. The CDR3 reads CASSPMGQGIVNEQFF. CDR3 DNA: TGTGCCAGCAGCCCGATGGGACAGGGGATAGTTAATGAGCAGTTCTTC.

The CDR3: CASSPVSGTAPIYEQYF. CDR3 coding DNA: TGCGCCAGCAGCCCCGTAAGTGGGACAGCCCCCATCTACGAGCAGTACTTC. The chain has TRBV5-1 and TRBJ2-7; 7 bases agree with TRBD1. J was trimmed by 3 bases and V by 4 bases; bases with no gene match: 16. Germline V gene lookup returns CDR1 SGHRS and CDR2 YFSETQ. CDR3 length: 17 residues.

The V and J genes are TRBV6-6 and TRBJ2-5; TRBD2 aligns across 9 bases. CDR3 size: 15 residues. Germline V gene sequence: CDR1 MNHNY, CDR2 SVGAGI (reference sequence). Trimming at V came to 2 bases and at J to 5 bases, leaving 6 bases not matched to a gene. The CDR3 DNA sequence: TGTGCCAGCAGTTACCTTCAGCGGGGGGAGGAGACCCAGTACTTC. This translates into CASSYLQRGEETQYF.

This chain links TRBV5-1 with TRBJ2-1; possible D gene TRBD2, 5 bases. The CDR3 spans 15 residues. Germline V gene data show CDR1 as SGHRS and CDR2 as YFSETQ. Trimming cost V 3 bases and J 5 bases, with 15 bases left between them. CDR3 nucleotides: TGCGCCAGCAGCTACGGGGTTCCTCCTAACAATGAGCAGTTCTTC. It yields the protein CASSYGVPPNNEQFF. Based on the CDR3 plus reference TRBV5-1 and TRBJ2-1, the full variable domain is KAGVTQTPRYLIKTRGQQVTLSCSPISGHRSVSWYQQTPGQGLQFLFEYFSETQRNKGNFPGRFSGRQFSNSRSEMNVSTLELGDSALYLCASSYGVPPNNEQFFGPGTRLTVL.

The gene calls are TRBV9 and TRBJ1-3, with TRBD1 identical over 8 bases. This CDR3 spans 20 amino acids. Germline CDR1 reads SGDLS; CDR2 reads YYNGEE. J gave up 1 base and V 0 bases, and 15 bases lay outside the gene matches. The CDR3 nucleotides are TGTGCCAGCAGCGTAGTAGGAGGTGGGACAGGTGACCTTTCTGGAAACACCATATATTTT. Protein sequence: CASSVVGGGTGDLSGNTIYF.

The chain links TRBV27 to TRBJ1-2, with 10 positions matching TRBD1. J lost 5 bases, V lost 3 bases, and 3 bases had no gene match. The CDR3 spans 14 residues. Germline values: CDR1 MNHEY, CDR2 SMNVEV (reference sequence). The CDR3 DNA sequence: TGTGCCAGCAGTTTGACAGGGGGCTGGTATGGCTACACCTTC. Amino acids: CASSLTGGWYGYTF.

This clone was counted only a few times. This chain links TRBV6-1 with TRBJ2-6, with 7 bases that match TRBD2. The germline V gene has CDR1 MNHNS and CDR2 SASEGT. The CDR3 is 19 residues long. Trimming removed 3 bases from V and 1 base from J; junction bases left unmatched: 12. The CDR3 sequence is CASSDSRGPAGSGANVLTF. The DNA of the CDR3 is TGTGCCAGCAGTGATTCCCGGGGCCCAGCGGGGTCTGGGGCCAACGTCCTGACTTTC.

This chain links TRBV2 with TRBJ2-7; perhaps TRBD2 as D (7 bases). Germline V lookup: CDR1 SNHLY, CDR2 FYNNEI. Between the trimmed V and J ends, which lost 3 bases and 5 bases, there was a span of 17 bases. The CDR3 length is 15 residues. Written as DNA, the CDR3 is TGTGCCAGCAGTGAGGTGGCGGGGGCTGTGGACGAGCAGTACTTC. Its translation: CASSEVAGAVDEQYF.

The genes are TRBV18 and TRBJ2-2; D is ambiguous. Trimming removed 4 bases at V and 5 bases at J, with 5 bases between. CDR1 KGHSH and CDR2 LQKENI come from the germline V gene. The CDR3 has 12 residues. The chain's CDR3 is CASSLLTGELFF. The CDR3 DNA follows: TGTGCCAGCTCACTACTTACCGGGGAGCTGTTTTTT.

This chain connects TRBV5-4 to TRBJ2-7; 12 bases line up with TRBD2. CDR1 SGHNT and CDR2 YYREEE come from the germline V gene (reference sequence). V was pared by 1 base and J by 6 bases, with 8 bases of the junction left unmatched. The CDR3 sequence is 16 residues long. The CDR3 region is CASSLSSSGGAGEQYF. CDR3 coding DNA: TGTGCCAGCAGCTTGTCGTCTAGCGGGGGGGCAGGCGAGCAGTACTTC.

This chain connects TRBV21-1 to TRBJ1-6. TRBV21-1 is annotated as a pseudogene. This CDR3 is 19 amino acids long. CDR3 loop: CASSKPRGRDGNPVSPLHF. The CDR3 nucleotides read TGTGCCAGCAGCAAACCCCGGGGGAGGGACGGCAATCCGGTCTCACCCCTCCACTTT.

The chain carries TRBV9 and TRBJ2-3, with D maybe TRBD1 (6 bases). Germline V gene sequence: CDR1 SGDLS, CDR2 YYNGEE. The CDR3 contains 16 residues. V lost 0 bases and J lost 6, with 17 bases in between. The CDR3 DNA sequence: TGTGCCAGCAGCGTAGGGGGGCACCGGTTTGCGGATACGCAGTATTTT. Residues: CASSVGGHRFADTQYF.

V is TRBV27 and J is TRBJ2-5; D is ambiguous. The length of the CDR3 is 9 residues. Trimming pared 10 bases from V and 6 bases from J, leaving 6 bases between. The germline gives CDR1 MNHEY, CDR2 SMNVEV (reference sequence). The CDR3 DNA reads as TGTGCCACCGAGAAGACCCAGTACTTC. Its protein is CATEKTQYF.

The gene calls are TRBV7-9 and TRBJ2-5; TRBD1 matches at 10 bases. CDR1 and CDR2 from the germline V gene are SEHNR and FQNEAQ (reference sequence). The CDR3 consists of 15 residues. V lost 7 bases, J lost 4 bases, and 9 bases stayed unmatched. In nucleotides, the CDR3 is TGTGCCAGCAACGACAGGGGGCGCATGATAGAGACCCAGTACTTC. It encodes CASNDRGRMIETQYF. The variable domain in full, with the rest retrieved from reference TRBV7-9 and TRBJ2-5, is DTGVSQNPRHKITKRGQNVTFRCDPISEHNRLYWYRQTLGQGPEFLTYFQNEAQLEKSRLLSDRFSAERPKGSFSTLEIQRTEQGDSAMYLCASNDRGRMIETQYFGPGTRLLVL.

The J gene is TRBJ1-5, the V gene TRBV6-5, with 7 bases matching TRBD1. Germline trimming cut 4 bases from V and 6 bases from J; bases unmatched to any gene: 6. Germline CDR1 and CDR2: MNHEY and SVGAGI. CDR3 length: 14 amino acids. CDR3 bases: TGTGCCAGCAGTTCAGACAGGGACAGTCAGCCCCAGCATTTT. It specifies CASSSDRDSQPQHF.

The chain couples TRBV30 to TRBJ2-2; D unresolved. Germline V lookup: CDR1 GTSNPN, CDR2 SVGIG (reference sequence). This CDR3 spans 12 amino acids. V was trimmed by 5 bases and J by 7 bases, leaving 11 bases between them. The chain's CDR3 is CAWEFLHGELFF. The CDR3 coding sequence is TGTGCCTGGGAGTTTCTTCACGGGGAGCTGTTTTTT.

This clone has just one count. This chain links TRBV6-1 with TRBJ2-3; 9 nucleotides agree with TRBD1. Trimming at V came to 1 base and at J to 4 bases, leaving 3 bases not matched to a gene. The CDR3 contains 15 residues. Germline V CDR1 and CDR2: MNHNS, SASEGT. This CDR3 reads CASSEGTGAPDTQYF. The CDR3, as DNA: TGTGCCAGCAGTGAAGGGACAGGGGCGCCAGATACGCAGTATTTT.

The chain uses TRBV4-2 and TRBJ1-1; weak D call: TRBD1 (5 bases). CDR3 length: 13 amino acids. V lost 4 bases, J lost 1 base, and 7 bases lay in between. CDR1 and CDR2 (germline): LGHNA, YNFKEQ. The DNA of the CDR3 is TGTGCCAGCAGCCCGACAGAGAACACTGAAGCTTTCTTT. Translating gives CASSPTENTEAFF.

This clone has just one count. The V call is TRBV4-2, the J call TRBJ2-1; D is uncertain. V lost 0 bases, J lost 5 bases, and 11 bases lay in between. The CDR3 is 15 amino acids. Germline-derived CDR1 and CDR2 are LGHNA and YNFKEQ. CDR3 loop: CASSQDDARDNEQFF. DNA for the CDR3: TGTGCCAGCAGCCAAGATGATGCCCGCGACAATGAGCAGTTCTTC.